This TCR beta chain was identified during a study of beta chain features in type 1 diabetes. Every bit of the isolated RNA underwent reverse transcription, so sequencing read expressed TCRB transcripts. The assay was immunoSEQ multiplex PCR, and TCRdb's table has in-frame clones only and misses some. The sample consists of 360,000 or so clones, roughly 21% of them appearing once. Sorted cells reached over 95% purity in every population. Germline values: CDR1 SNHLY, CDR2 FYNNEI. The CDR3 is 13 residues long. Between the trimmed V and J ends, which lost 8 bases and 9 bases, there was a span of 17 bases.

The chain couples TRBV2 to TRBJ2-1; possible D gene TRBD2, 6 bases. This TCR was sampled from a young woman in good health. The specimen sequenced was naive CD4+ T cells from blood. CDR3 DNA sequence: TGTGCCAGCGGGAGAGTACTGGAGGGTGAGCAGTTCTTC. Translating it yields CASGRVLEGEQFF.